These 3 T cell receptor beta chains were all obtained from the same sample, sequenced in a study of radiotherapy plus CTLA-4 blockade in lung cancer. Sequencing used immunoSEQ multiplex PCR; TCRdb keeps in-frame clones, though not all of them. The sample includes 90,000 to 100,000 clones, approximately 75% seen only once; the top ten take approximately 3%. This sample comprised peripheral blood, obtained from a patient treated with radiotherapy plus ipilimumab. These receptor sequences come from a human donor with non-small cell lung cancer who had a partial response to radiotherapy plus ipilimumab. Some clones in this sample may be carry-over from other donors' samples.

The rearrangement uses TRBV28 and TRBJ1-2; 8 bases fit TRBD1. The CDR3 has 13 amino acids. Germline lookup yields CDR1 MDHEN and CDR2 SYDVKM. V gave up 7 bases and J gave up 8 bases; unmatched junction bases: 9. This chain's CDR3 is CASMDRVGGGYTF. The CDR3 DNA follows: TGTGCCAGCATGGACAGGGTGGGCGGGGGCTACACCTTC.

The chain is built from TRBV19 and TRBJ2-7, with D perhaps matching TRBD1 (6 bases). The germline V gene encodes CDR1 LNHDA and CDR2 SQIVND (reference sequence). V lost 4 bases, J lost 2 bases, and 12 bases lay in between. This CDR3 comprises 14 residues. Here the CDR3 DNA reads TGTGCCAGTAGTACCAAGACAGGTCCCTACGAGCAGTACTTC. Translation: CASSTKTGPYEQYF.

This clone was seen only a few times. The chain combines TRBV9 with TRBJ2-1, with D tentatively TRBD2 (6 bases). The germline V gene has CDR1 SGDLS and CDR2 YYNGEE. This CDR3 is built from 17 residues. Trimming took 3 bases from V and 6 from J, leaving 22 bases between them. The CDR3 spells CASSAGGAAPPLNEQFF. The CDR3 DNA is TGTGCCAGCAGCGCCGGCGGGGCGGCTCCCCCACTCAATGAGCAGTTCTTC.